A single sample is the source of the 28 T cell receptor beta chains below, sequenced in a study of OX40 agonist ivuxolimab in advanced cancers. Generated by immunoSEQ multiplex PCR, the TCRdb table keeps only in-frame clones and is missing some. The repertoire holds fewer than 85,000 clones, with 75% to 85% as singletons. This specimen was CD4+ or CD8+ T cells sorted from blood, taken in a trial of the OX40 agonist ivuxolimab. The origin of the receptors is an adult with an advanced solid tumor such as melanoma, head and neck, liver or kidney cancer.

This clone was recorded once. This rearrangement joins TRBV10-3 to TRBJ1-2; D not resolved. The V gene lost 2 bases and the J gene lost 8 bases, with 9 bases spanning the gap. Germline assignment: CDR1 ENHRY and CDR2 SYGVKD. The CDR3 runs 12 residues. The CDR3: CAISETTGGYTF. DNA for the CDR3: TGTGCCATCAGTGAGACGACTGGGGGCTACACCTTC.

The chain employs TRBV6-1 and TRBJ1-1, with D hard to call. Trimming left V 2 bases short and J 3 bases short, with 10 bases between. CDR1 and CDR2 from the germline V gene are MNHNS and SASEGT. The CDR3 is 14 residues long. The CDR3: CASSENGRYTEAFF. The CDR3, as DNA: TGTGCCAGCAGTGAAAACGGAAGGTACACTGAAGCTTTCTTT.

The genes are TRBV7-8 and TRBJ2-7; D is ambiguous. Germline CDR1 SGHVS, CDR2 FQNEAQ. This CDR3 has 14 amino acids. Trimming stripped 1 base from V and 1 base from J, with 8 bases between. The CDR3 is CASSLVAPSYEQYF. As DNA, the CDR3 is TGTGCCAGCAGCTTAGTTGCACCGTCCTACGAGCAGTACTTC.

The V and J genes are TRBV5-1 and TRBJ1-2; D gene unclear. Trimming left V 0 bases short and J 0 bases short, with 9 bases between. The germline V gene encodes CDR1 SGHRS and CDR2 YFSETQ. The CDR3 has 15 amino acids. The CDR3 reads CASSLGTLSNYGYTF. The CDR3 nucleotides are TGCGCCAGCAGCTTGGGAACCCTGTCTAACTATGGCTACACCTTC.

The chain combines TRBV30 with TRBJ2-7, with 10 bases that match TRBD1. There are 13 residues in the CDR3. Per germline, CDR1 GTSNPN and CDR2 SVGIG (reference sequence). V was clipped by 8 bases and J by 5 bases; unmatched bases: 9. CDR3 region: CARAGQGLNEQYF. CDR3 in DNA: TGTGCCCGGGCGGGACAGGGGCTAAACGAGCAGTACTTC.

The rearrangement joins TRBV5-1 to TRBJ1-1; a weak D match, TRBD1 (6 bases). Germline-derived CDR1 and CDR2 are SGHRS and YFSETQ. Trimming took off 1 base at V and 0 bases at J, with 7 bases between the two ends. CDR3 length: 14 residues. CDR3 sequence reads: CASSLRGMNTEAFF. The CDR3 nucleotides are TGCGCCAGCAGCTTGAGGGGGATGAACACTGAAGCTTTCTTT.

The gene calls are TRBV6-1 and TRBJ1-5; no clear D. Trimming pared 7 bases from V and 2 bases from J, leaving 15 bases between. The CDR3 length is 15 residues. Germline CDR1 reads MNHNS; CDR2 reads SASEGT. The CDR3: CASTLYGGGNQPQHF. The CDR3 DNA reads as TGTGCCAGCACTTTATACGGCGGAGGCAATCAGCCCCAGCATTTT.

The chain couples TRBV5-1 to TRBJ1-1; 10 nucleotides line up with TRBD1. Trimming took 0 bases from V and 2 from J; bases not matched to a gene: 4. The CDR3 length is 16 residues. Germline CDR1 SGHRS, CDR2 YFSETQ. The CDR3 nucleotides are TGCGCCAGCAGCTTGGACGGACAGGGGGTCAACACTGAAGCTTTCTTT. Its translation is CASSLDGQGVNTEAFF.

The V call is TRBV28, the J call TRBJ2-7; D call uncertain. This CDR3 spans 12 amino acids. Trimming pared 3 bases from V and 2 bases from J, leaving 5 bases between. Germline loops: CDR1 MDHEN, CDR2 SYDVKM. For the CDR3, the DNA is TGTGCCAGCAGTTTCGGGCCCTACGAGCAGTACTTC. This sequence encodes CASSFGPYEQYF.

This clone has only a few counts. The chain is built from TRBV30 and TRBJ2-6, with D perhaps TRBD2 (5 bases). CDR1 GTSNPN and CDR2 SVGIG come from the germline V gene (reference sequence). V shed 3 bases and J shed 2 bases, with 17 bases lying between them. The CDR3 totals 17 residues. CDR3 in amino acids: CAWRRRPGGPGANVLTF. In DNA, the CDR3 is TGTGCCTGGAGAAGAAGACCAGGAGGCCCTGGGGCCAACGTCCTGACTTTC.

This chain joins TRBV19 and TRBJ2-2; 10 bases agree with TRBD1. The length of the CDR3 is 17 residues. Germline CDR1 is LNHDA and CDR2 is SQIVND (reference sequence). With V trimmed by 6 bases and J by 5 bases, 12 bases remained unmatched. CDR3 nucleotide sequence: TGTGCCAGTAGGGAGACAGGGGGCTTGAGCGGGACCGGGGAGCTGTTTTTT. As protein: CASRETGGLSGTGELFF.

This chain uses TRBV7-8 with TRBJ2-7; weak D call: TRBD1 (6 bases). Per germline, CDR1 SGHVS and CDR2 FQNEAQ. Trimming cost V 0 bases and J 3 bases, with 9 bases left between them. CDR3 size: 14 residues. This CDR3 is CASSLAGTRYEQYF. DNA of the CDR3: TGTGCCAGCAGCTTAGCCGGGACACGCTACGAGCAGTACTTC.

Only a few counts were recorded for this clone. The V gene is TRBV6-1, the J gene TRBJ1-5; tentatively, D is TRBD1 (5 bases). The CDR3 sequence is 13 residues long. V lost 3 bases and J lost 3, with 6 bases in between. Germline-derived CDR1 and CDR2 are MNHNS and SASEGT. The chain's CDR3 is CASSDRVNQPQHF. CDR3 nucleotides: TGTGCCAGCAGTGACAGGGTCAATCAGCCCCAGCATTTT.

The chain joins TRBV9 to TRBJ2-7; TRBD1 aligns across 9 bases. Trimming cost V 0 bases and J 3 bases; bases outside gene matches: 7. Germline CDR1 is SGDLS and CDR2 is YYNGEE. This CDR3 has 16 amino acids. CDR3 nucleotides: TGTGCCAGCAGCGTAGAGGGTGGGGACAGGGTCTACGAGCAGTACTTC. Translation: CASSVEGGDRVYEQYF.

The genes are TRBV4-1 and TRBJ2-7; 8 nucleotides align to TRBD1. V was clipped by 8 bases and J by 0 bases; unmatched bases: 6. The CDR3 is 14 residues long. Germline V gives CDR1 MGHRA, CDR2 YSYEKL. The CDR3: CASSPDRASYEQYF. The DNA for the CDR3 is TGCGCCAGCTCCCCGGACAGGGCCTCCTACGAGCAGTACTTC.

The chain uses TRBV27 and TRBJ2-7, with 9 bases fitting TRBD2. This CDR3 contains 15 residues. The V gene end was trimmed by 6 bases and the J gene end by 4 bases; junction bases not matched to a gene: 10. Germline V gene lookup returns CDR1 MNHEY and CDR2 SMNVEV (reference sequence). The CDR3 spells CASSQNSGRGYEQYF. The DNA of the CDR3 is TGTGCCAGCAGCCAGAATAGCGGGAGAGGGTACGAGCAGTACTTC.

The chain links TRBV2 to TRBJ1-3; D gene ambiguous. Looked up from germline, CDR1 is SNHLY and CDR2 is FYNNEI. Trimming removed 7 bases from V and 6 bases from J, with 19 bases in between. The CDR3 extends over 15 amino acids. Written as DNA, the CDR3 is TGTGCCAGCATGGACCCCTCGGGCGGTAAAAACACCATATATTTT. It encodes CASMDPSGGKNTIYF.

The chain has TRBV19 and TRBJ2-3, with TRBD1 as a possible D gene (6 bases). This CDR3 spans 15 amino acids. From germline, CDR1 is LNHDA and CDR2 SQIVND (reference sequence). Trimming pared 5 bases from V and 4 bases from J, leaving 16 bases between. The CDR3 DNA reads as TGTGCCAGTAGTCCTCAACAGGGATACGCAGATACGCAGTATTTT. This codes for CASSPQQGYADTQYF.

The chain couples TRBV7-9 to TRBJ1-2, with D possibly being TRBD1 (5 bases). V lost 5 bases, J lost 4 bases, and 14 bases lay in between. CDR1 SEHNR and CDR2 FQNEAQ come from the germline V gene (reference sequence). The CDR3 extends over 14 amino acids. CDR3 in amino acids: CASSVGSGTYGYTF. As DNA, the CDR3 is TGTGCCAGCAGCGTCGGATCCGGGACCTATGGCTACACCTTC.

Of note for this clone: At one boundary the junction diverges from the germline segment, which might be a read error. CDR3 DNA sequence: TGTGCCAGCAGTCCTTTACCGGGACAAGGGGTGGTCTTC. It yields the protein CASSPLPGQGVVF. The chain recombines TRBV6-1 with TRBJ2-1; D possibly corresponds to TRBD1 (6 bases). This CDR3 spans 13 amino acids. CDR1 MNHNS and CDR2 SASEGT come from the germline V gene.

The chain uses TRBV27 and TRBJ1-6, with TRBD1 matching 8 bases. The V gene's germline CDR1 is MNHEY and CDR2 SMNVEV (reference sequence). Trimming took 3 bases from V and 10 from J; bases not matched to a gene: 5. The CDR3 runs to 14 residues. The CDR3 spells CASSFRGQGSPLHF. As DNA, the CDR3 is TGTGCCAGCAGTTTCAGGGGGCAGGGGTCACCCCTCCACTTT.

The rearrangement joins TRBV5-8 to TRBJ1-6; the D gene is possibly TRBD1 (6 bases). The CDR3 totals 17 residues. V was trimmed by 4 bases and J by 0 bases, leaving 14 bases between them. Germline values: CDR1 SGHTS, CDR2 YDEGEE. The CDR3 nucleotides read TGTGCCAGCAGCCCGGAGGGGGTTAGCTCCTATAATTCACCCCTCCACTTT. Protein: CASSPEGVSSYNSPLHF.

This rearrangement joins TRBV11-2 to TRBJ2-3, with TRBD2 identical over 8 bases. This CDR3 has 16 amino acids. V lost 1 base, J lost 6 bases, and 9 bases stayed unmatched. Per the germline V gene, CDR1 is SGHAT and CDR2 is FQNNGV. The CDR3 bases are TGTGCCAGCAGCTTAGGCCCGGGAGGGCCATCTGATACGCAGTATTTT. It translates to CASSLGPGGPSDTQYF.

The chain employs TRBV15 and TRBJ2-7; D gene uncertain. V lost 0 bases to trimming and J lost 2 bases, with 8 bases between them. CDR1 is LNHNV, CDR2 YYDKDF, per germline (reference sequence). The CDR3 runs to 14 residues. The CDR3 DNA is TGTGCCACCAGCAGAGATCTGGGGACCTACGAGCAGTACTTC. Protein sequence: CATSRDLGTYEQYF.

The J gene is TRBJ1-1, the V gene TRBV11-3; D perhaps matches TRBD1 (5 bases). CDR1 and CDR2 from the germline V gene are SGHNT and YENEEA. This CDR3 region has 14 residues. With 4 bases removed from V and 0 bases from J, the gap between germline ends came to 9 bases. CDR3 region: CASSSAGMNTEAFF. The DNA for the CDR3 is TGTGCCAGCAGCTCGGCAGGGATGAACACTGAAGCTTTCTTT.

The CDR3: CASRQGINQPQHF. The DNA for the CDR3 is TGTGCCAGCCGACAGGGAATCAACCAGCCCCAGCATTTT. The rearrangement uses TRBV7-6 and TRBJ1-5; 7 bases match TRBD1. Germline V lookup: CDR1 SGHVS, CDR2 FNYEAQ. The V and J ends lost 8 bases and 7 bases, in that order; junction bases with no gene match: 8. The CDR3 extends over 13 amino acids.

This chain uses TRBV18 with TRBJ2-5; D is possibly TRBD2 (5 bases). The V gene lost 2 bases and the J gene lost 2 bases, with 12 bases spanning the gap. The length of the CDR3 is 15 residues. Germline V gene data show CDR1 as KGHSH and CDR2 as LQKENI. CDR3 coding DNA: TGTGCCAGCTCACCAGTCGCTGGCGGGCAAGAGACCCAGTACTTC. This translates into CASSPVAGGQETQYF.

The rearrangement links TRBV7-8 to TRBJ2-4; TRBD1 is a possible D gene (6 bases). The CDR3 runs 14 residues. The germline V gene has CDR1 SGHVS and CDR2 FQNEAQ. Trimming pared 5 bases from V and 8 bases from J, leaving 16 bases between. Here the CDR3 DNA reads TGTGCCAGCAGCCAAAGACATGAGGGGGACATTCAGTACTTC. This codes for CASSQRHEGDIQYF. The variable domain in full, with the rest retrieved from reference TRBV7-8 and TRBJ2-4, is GAGVSQSPRYKVAKRGQDVALRCDPISGHVSLFWYQQALGQGPEFLTYFQNEAQLDKSGLPSDRFFAERPEGSVSTLKIQRTQQEDSAVYLCASSQRHEGDIQYFGAGTRLSVL.